These 12 T cell receptor beta chains were sequenced from one sample in a study of cytomegalovirus exposure and HLA in healthy donors. Sequencing was performed with immunoSEQ multiplex PCR; in TCRdb, only in-frame clones are kept and a portion is missing. Of about 60,000 clones in the sample, more than 85% were seen once. Material for sequencing was PBMCs. The receptors were sampled from a woman between 18 and 29 years old in good health and CMV-seropositive.

The chain has TRBV7-2 and TRBJ2-7; D perhaps matches TRBD2 (5 bases). V was cut by 5 bases and J by 2 bases, with 13 bases left in between. From germline, CDR1 is SGHTA and CDR2 FQGNSA. This CDR3 is built from 14 residues. Here the CDR3 DNA reads TGTGCCAGCAGCCCAGTGAGGGCGCCCTACGAGCAGTACTTC. Translation gives CASSPVRAPYEQYF.

Of note for this clone: One end of the junction is discordant with germline, which a read error may explain. CDR3 residues: CASSEYDTITFSF. CDR3 sequence (DNA): TGTGCCAGCAGTGAATATGATACCATAACTTTTTCCTTC. This rearrangement joins TRBV2 to TRBJ2-7, with D unresolved. The CDR3 has 13 residues. Germline V gene sequence: CDR1 SNHLY, CDR2 FYNNEI.

The rearrangement links TRBV5-1 to TRBJ1-5, with TRBD1 matching 8 bases. Unmatched junction bases numbered 5, after V lost 2 bases and J lost 7 bases. The CDR3 has 14 amino acids. Germline CDR1 is SGHRS and CDR2 is YFSETQ. The CDR3 loop is CASSLQGGKQPQHF. CDR3 coding DNA: TGCGCCAGCAGCTTACAGGGGGGGAAGCAGCCCCAGCATTTT.

This clone was seen just once. V is TRBV30 and J is TRBJ1-2; 9 positions agree with TRBD1. CDR1 GTSNPN and CDR2 SVGIG come from the germline V gene (reference sequence). The CDR3 length is 14 residues. The V gene end was trimmed by 7 bases and the J gene end by 3 bases; junction bases not matched to a gene: 9. The DNA of the CDR3 is TGTGCCTTTTTACAGGGGGCGCTTCACTATGGCTACACCTTC. It is translated as CAFLQGALHYGYTF.

The chain employs TRBV27 and TRBJ2-1; 7 nucleotides match TRBD1. Germline-derived CDR1 and CDR2 are MNHEY and SMNVEV (reference sequence). V was clipped by 7 bases and J by 3 bases; unmatched bases: 9. The CDR3 is 15 residues long. CDR3 region: CASTSIGGNYNEQFF. The CDR3, as DNA: TGTGCCAGCACCTCAATAGGGGGCAACTACAATGAGCAGTTCTTC.

This sequence joins TRBV18 and TRBJ2-7; perhaps TRBD1 as D (6 bases). Trimming took 4 bases from V and 3 from J, leaving 10 bases between them. CDR1 KGHSH and CDR2 LQKENI come from the germline V gene. CDR3 length: 13 residues. The CDR3 sequence is CASSRGTSYEQYF. DNA for the CDR3: TGTGCCAGCTCACGGGGGACAAGCTACGAGCAGTACTTC.

The genes are TRBV11-2 and TRBJ1-2; D remains ambiguous. Trimming removed 3 bases at V and 2 bases at J, with 22 bases between. CDR1 SGHAT and CDR2 FQNNGV come from the germline V gene. The CDR3 extends over 18 amino acids. CDR3 amino acids: CASSFLSPNRVLNYGYTF. The CDR3 nucleotides read TGTGCCAGCAGCTTTCTCTCCCCGAACAGAGTACTCAACTATGGCTACACCTTC. The entire variable domain, with the rest obtained from reference TRBV11-2 and TRBJ1-2, is as follows: EAGVAQSPRYKIIEKRQSVAFWCNPISGHATLYWYQQILGQGPKLLIQFQNNGVVDDSQLPKDRFSAERLKGVDSTLKIQPAKLEDSAVYLCASSFLSPNRVLNYGYTFGSGTRLTVV.

The table lists this clone with a count of one. V is TRBV28 and J is TRBJ2-6, with 7 bases aligning to TRBD2. The CDR3 totals 15 residues. Germline V gives CDR1 MDHEN, CDR2 SYDVKM. V lost 2 bases to trimming and J lost 2 bases; unmatched junction nucleotides: 0. CDR3 DNA sequence: TGTGCCAGCAGTTTAAGCGGGGCTGGGGCCAACGTCCTGACTTTC. It is translated as CASSLSGAGANVLTF.

V gene TRBV30 combines with J gene TRBJ2-7, with 7 bases matching TRBD1. The germline CDR1 and CDR2 sequences are GTSNPN and SVGIG (reference sequence). The ends lost 3 bases at V and 6 bases at J; junction bases unmatched: 8. This CDR3 is 13 amino acids long. CDR3: CAWSDLPGGEQYF. The DNA for the CDR3 is TGTGCCTGGAGCGACCTACCAGGGGGCGAGCAGTACTTC.

J is TRBJ1-5 and V is TRBV4-2, with D perhaps TRBD1 (5 bases). Germline V CDR1 and CDR2: LGHNA, YNFKEQ. Between the trimmed V and J ends, which lost 0 bases and 0 bases, there was a span of 24 bases. This CDR3 spans 21 amino acids. CDR3 amino acids: CASSQDYGLQGFSYSNQPQHF. The CDR3, as DNA: TGTGCCAGCAGCCAAGATTACGGTTTGCAGGGATTTTCGTATAGCAATCAGCCCCAGCATTTT.

The chain links TRBV11-2 to TRBJ2-2; D is ambiguous. Between the trimmed V and J ends, which lost 2 bases and 8 bases, there was a span of 21 bases. Per the germline V gene, CDR1 is SGHAT and CDR2 is FQNNGV. This CDR3 contains 17 residues. CDR3 in amino acids: CASSLIFETPQGGELFF. CDR3 in DNA: TGTGCCAGCAGCTTAATTTTCGAGACACCGCAAGGAGGGGAGCTGTTTTTT.

The chain combines TRBV27 with TRBJ2-3; TRBD1 agrees at 7 bases. The germline V gene has CDR1 MNHEY and CDR2 SMNVEV (reference sequence). CDR3 length equals 15 residues. The junction had 6 bases not matched to a gene; V was cut back by 6 bases and J by 0 bases. As DNA, the CDR3 is TGTGCCAGCAGCCTCACAGGGGCAAGCACAGATACGCAGTATTTT. Its translation is CASSLTGASTDTQYF.